This T cell receptor beta chain was observed in a study of blood T cell repertoires in COVID-19 (dated by TCRdb to the early 2020s). The study in broad terms: Samples from collaborators originated in the United States, Italy and Spain and spanned both the acute and convalescent phases of COVID-19. The material from the prospective study consisted of cDNA or gDNA derived from T cells, B-cell-depleted T cells, or PBMCs. Deeply sampled blood TCRbeta repertoires from subjects exposed to, actively infected with, or recovered from COVID-19 were included in the dataset. The repertoires were released in a freely available public database meant as a resource for research on the immune response to SARS-CoV-2. The samples were drawn from two sources: the first 160 participants of the ongoing ImmuneRACE study, and about 1,300 subjects contributed by 6 global collaborators. A de-identified subject ID, COVID-19 status, age in years and sex were almost always included in the sample metadata. Where available, HLA class I and class II types were obtained from metadata supplied by the sample provider rather than from assay-based typing. What the work shows at the level of the full study, not this receptor alone: How much clinical and demographic metadata was included differed by source and by participant, and the metadata was provided uncurated.

Collaborating institutions collected whole blood in K2EDTA tubes following their own protocols. For TCRbeta analysis, collaborators shipped samples as frozen whole blood, isolated PBMCs, or DNA extracted from either of those sample types. Its CDR3 holds 15 amino acids, cysteine through phenylalanine. Only the CDR3 part of the read is kept: 45 bases, read in frame from the first base. CDR1 and CDR2 are read off the germline V gene (reference sequence) as WNHNN and SYGVQD. The junction shows trimming of 4 bases on V and 5 bases on J, plus 15 bases between the germline ends. This clone was seen only once. The antigen it binds to is not known. No base qualities exist here, and no much larger clone lies one base off it. TCRbeta CDR3 regions were amplified from genomic DNA by means of the immunoSEQ Assay, a bias-controlled multiplex PCR. Under the source paper's analysis protocol: Within the assay, amplification of reference gene primers was used to estimate how many nucleated cells each sample contained. To quantify the absolute abundance of each unique TCRbeta CDR3 rearrangement, sequence reads were collapsed and filtered. For each sample, productive Simpson clonality was calculated as the square root of Simpson's diversity index across productive rearrangements. TCRdb stores this immuneACCESS table with in-frame sequences only. Part of the clones is absent; in the studies checked, under half of the shortfall reflects unresolved V genes, and no reason is known for the rest. That table gives V, J and clone size, and the DNA gave D and trimming. For this sample there are around 140,000 clones; 77% appear just once. Together, the top ten hold roughly 9% of the sample.

The TCR comes from a woman aged 45-60 years with active or convalescent COVID-19. This chain is built from TRBV10-1 and TRBJ2-1, with the D gene not clear enough to name. Sequenced: peripheral blood. The CDR3 reads CASSVLTRLNNEQFF. The DNA sequence is given as TGCGCCAGCAGTGTCCTGACCAGACTTAACAATGAGCAGTTCTTC.